This is a list of T cell receptor beta chains from one sample in a study of cytomegalovirus exposure and HLA in healthy donors. Assay used: immunoSEQ multiplex PCR; TCRdb lists only in-frame clones, some missing. Its clone listing holds 70,000 or so clones. Source material: PBMCs. The receptors were sampled from a female donor in good health and CMV-seropositive. Each CDR3 is given with its conserved first and last residue. Each record gives: J gene, V gene, D gene, CDR3 DNA, CDR3 protein. A D gene is named only where the DNA matches it firmly.

J: TRBJ2-7; V: TRBV25-1; D: .; DNA: TGTGCCAGCACGGAGCTGGGAGCCTACGAGCAGTACTTC; CDR3: CASTELGAYEQYF
J: TRBJ1-5; V: TRBV7-2; D: .; DNA: TGTGCCAGCAGCTTAGCGCCAGGGTTAGGTCAGCCCCAGCATTTT; CDR3: CASSLAPGLGQPQHF
J: TRBJ2-5; V: TRBV7-9; D: TRBD2; DNA: TGTGCCAGCAGCTTACTTCAGGGAGGGGACCAAGAGACCCAGTACTTC; CDR3: CASSLLQGGDQETQYF
J: TRBJ1-5; V: TRBV6-5; D: .; DNA: TGTGCTAGTAGGAGTCCATATAGCAATCAGCCCCAGCATTTT; CDR3: CASRSPYSNQPQHF
J: TRBJ1-1; V: TRBV5-4; D: .; DNA: TGTGCCAGCAGCCCCGGTGCGAACACTGAAGCTTTCTTT; CDR3: CASSPGANTEAFF
J: TRBJ1-2; V: TRBV9; D: TRBD1; DNA: TGTGCCAGCAGAGGAGGGGACAGGGGCTATGGCTACACCTTC; CDR3: CASRGGDRGYGYTF
J: TRBJ1-2; V: TRBV30; D: .; DNA: TGTGCCTGGACCATACGGAGGGGCTATGGCTACACCTTC; CDR3: CAWTIRRGYGYTF
J: TRBJ2-7; V: TRBV5-6; D: TRBD2; DNA: TGTGCCAGCAGCTTGGTTGGGACTACTACCTACGAGCAGTACTTC; CDR3: CASSLVGTTTYEQYF
J: TRBJ2-3; V: TRBV6-4; D: .; DNA: TGTGCCAGCAGCCGGGACTCCAGCACAGATACGCAGTATTTT; CDR3: CASSRDSSTDTQYF
J: TRBJ1-4; V: TRBV6-5; D: .; DNA: TGTGCCAGCAGTTACTCTAGGGAGGGTGAAAAACTGTTTTTT; CDR3: CASSYSREGEKLFF
J: TRBJ1-2; V: TRBV2; D: TRBD1; DNA: TGTGCCAGCAGTGAGGGCCGGGACAGCTCTAACTATGGCTACACCTTC; CDR3: CASSEGRDSSNYGYTF
J: TRBJ2-1; V: TRBV30; D: .; DNA: TGTGCCTGGAGCCGTAGCGGCGGCTCCTACAATGAGCAGTTCTTC; CDR3: CAWSRSGGSYNEQFF
J: TRBJ2-5; V: TRBV30; D: TRBD1; DNA: TGTGCCTGGAACAATGGGACAGGGCCCCAGTACTTC; CDR3: CAWNNGTGPQYF
J: TRBJ2-2; V: TRBV2; D: .; DNA: TGTGCCAGCAGGGTGGGACAGAACACCGGGGAGCTGTTTTTT; CDR3: CASRVGQNTGELFF
J: TRBJ1-1; V: TRBV5-1; D: .; DNA: TGCGCCAGCAGCTTGGCAGGTCAGGGATTGAACACTGAAGCTTTCTTT; CDR3: CASSLAGQGLNTEAFF
J: TRBJ1-5; V: TRBV5-6; D: .; DNA: TGTGCCAGCAGCGAAGGGGTGGGGAATCAGCCCCAGCATTTT; CDR3: CASSEGVGNQPQHF
J: TRBJ1-4; V: TRBV30; D: .; DNA: TGTGCCTGGAGTCCTGTTGCAACTAATGAAAAACTGTTTTTT; CDR3: CAWSPVATNEKLFF
J: TRBJ2-5; V: TRBV5-1; D: TRBD1; DNA: TGCGCCAGCAGCTTTCAGGGGGCCCAAGAGACCCAGTACTTC; CDR3: CASSFQGAQETQYF
J: TRBJ2-1; V: TRBV4-1; D: TRBD2; DNA: TGCGCCAGCAGCCCCCACGGGGTAGCGGGGGGTTTTGAGCAGTTCTTC; CDR3: CASSPHGVAGGFEQFF
J: TRBJ1-5; V: TRBV19; D: .; DNA: TGTGCCAGTAGTAGGCAGATCAGCAATCAGCCCCAGCATTTT; CDR3: CASSRQISNQPQHF
J: TRBJ1-5; V: TRBV18; D: TRBD1; DNA: TGTGCCAGCTCACCTACAGGGACAGGGGGCGGTCAGCCCCAGCATTTT; CDR3: CASSPTGTGGGQPQHF
J: TRBJ1-5; V: TRBV11-3; D: .; DNA: TGTGCCAGCAGCTTAAGCAGGGATCAGCCCCAGCATTTT; CDR3: CASSLSRDQPQHF
J: TRBJ1-4; V: TRBV4-3; D: .; DNA: TGCGCCAGCAGCCAAGAGGCCTCACGGGTCAAACTGTTTTTT; CDR3: CASSQEASRVKLFF
J: TRBJ1-2; V: TRBV5-6; D: TRBD1; DNA: TGTGCCAGCAGCTTGGCCGGGACAGGCGGCTACACCTTC; CDR3: CASSLAGTGGYTF
J: TRBJ2-3; V: TRBV5-1; D: .; DNA: TGCGCCAGCAGCTTGGGGGCTAGCGGCACAGATACGCAGTATTTT; CDR3: CASSLGASGTDTQYF
J: TRBJ1-1; V: TRBV7-2; D: TRBD1; DNA: TGTGCCAGCAGCCTAGCCGGGACAGGGGAGGGTCGGGCTGAAGCTTTCTTT; CDR3: CASSLAGTGEGRAEAFF
J: TRBJ1-2; V: TRBV2; D: .; DNA: TGTGCCAGCAGGGCCACGTGGGGCTCTGGCTACACCTTC; CDR3: CASRATWGSGYTF